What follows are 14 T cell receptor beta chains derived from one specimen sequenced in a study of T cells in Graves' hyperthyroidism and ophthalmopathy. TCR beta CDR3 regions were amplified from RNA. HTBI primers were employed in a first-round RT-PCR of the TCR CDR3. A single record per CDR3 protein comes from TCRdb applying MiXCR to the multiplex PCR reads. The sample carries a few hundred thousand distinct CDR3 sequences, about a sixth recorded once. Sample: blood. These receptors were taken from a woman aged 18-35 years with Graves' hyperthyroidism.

The CDR3 nucleotides are TGTGCCTGCCAGCTTGCACAGGGGGTAGGATATGGCTACACCTTC. This sequence encodes CACQLAQGVGYGYTF. This sequence joins TRBV6-1 and TRBJ1-2; 8 positions match TRBD1. The CDR3 has 15 amino acids. J gave up 5 bases and V 11 bases, and 16 bases lay outside the gene matches. CDR1 is MNHNS, CDR2 SASEGT, per germline.

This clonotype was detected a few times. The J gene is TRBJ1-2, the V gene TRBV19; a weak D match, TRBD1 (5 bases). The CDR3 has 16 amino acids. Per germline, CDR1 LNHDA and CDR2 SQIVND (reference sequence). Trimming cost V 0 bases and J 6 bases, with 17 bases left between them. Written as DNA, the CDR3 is TGTGCCAGTAGTATAGAAGGGTGGGGCGCCTCCAATGGCTACACCTTC. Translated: CASSIEGWGASNGYTF.

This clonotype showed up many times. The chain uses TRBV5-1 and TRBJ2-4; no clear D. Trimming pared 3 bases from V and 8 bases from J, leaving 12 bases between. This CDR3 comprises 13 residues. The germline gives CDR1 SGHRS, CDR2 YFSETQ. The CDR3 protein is CASSSSGSDIQYF. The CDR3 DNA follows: TGCGCCAGCAGCTCATCAGGTTCCGACATTCAGTACTTC.

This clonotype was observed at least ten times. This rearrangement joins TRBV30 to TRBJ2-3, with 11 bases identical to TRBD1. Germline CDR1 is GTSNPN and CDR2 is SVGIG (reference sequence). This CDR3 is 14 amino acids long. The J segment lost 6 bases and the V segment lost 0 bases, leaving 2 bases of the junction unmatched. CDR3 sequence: CAWSVRDRGDTQYF. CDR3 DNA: TGTGCCTGGAGTGTGCGGGACAGGGGGGATACGCAGTATTTT.

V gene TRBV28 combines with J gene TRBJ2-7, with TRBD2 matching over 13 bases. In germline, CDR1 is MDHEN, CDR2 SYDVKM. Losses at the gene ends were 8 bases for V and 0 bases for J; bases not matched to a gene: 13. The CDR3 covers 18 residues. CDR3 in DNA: TGTGCCAGCCGGGAGGGCGGGGGACTAGCGGGAAGCTCCTACGAGCAGTACTTC. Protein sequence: CASREGGGLAGSSYEQYF.

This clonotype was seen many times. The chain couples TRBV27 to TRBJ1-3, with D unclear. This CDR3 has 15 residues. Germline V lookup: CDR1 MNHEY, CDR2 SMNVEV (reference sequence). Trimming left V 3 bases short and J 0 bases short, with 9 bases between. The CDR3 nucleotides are TGTGCCAGCAGTTTTTCGGGGAGCTCTGGAAACACCATATATTTT. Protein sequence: CASSFSGSSGNTIYF.

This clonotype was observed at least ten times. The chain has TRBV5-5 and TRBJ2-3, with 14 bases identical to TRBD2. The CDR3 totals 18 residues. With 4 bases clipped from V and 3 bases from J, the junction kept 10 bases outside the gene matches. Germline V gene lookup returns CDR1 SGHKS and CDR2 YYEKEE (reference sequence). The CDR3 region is CASSPPRLAGGSTDTQYF. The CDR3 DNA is TGTGCCAGCAGCCCACCGAGACTAGCGGGGGGGTCAACAGATACGCAGTATTTT.

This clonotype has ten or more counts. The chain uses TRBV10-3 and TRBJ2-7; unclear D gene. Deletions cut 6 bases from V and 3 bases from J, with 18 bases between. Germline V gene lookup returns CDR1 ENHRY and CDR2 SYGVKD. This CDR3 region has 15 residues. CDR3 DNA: TGTGCCATCAGCGAAGGGCTAGTGGATAACTACGAGCAGTACTTC. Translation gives CAISEGLVDNYEQYF.

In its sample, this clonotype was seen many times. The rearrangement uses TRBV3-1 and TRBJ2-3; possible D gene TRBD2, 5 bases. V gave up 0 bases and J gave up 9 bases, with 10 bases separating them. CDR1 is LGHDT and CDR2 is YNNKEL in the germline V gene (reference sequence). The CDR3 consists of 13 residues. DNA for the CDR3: TGTGCCAGCAGCCAAGATAATAGAGGGACGCAGTATTTT. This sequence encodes CASSQDNRGTQYF.

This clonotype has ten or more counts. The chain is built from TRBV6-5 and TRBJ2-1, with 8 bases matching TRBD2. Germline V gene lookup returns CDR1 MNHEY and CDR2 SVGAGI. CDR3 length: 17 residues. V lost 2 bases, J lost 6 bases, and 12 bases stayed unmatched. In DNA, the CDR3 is TGTGCCAGCAGTTACGCTCTGACTAGCGAGGGGCGCAATGAGCAGTTCTTC. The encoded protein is CASSYALTSEGRNEQFF.

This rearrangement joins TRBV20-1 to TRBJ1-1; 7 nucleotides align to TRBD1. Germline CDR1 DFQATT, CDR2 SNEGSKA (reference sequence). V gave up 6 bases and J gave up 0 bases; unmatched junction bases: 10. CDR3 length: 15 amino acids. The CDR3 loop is CSASGTAKMNTEAFF. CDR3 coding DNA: TGCAGTGCGTCCGGGACAGCCAAAATGAACACTGAAGCTTTCTTT.

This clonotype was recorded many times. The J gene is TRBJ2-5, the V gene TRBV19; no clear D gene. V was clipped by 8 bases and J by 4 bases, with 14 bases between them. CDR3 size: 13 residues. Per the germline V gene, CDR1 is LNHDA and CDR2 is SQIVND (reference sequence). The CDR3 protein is CASARDTIETQYF. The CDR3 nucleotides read TGTGCCAGTGCTAGGGATACCATAGAGACCCAGTACTTC.

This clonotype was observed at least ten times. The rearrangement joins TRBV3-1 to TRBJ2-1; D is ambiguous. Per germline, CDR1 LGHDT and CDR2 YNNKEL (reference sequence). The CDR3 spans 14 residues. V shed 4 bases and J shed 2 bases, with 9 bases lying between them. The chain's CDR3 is CASSPSAAYNEQFF. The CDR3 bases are TGTGCCAGCAGCCCGAGCGCTGCCTACAATGAGCAGTTCTTC.

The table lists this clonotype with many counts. DNA of the CDR3: TGTGCCAGCAGTTTATCCCTATCGAACACCGGGGAGCTGTTTTTT. Its translation: CASSLSLSNTGELFF. V and J are TRBV12-3 or TRBV12-4 and TRBJ2-2; D ambiguous. V shed 2 bases and J shed 0 bases, with 7 bases lying between them. The CDR3 is 15 amino acids.